This entry describes one T cell receptor beta chain. Antigen: not known. These data are taken from a study of cytomegalovirus exposure and HLA in healthy donors. Study conclusions and caveats: Testing in vitro showed a few CMV-associated chains specific for CMV antigens. 164 TCR beta chains were listed as cytomegalovirus-associated. TCR clusters originating in the first cohort tended to co-occur in the 120 validation repertoires, according to a later analysis. Rare sequences made up most TCRs, while some public TCRs were found in many donors.

Trimming removed 1 base from V and 5 bases from J, with 9 bases in between. The CDR3 has 13 residues. Germline V CDR1 and CDR2: GTSNPN, SVGIG (reference sequence). TCRdb keeps only in-frame clones here, not all; method: immunoSEQ multiplex PCR. The sample includes a few hundred thousand clones, 65% to 85% of them seen just once. The sequencing input was PBMCs. The sequence was obtained from a young woman in good health and CMV-seropositive. The chain carries TRBV30 and TRBJ2-4; D possibly uses TRBD1 or TRBD2 (5 bases each). In DNA, the CDR3 is TGTGCCTGGAGTGGGCAGGGAGAAAACATTCAGTACTTC. Translating gives CAWSGQGENIQYF.